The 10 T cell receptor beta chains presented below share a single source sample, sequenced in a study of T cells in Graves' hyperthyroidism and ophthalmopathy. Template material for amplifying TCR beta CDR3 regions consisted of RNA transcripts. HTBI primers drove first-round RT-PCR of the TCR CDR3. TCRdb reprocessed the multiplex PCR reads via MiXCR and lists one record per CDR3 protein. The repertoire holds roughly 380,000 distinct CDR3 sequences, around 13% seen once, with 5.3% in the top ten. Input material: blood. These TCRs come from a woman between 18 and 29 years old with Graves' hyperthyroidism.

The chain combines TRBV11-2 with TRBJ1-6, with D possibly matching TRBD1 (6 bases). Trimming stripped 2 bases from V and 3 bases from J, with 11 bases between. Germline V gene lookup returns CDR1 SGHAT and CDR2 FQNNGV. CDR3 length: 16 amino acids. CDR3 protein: CASSLLGQNYNSPLHF. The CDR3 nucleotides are TGTGCCAGCAGCTTACTCGGACAGAACTATAATTCACCCCTCCACTTT.

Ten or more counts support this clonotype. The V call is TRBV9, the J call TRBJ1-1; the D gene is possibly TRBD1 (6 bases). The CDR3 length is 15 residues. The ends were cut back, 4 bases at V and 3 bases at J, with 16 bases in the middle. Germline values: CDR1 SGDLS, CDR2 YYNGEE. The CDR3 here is CASSRRGRGDTEAFF. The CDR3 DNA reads TGTGCCAGCAGCCGCAGGGGCAGGGGAGACACTGAAGCTTTCTTT.

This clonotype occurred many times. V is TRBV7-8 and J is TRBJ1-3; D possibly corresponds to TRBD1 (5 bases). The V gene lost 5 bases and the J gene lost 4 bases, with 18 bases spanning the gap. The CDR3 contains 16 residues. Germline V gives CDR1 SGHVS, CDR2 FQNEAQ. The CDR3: CASSPKGLTVGNTIYF. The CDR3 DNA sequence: TGTGCCAGCAGCCCCAAGGGGCTGACAGTCGGAAACACCATATATTTT.

In DNA form, the CDR3 reads TGCAGTGCTTTGGACGCGGGGCGGACAGATACGCAGTATTTT. Protein: CSALDAGRTDTQYF. The chain combines TRBV20-1 with TRBJ2-3, with D possibly TRBD2 on 6 matching bases. CDR1 and CDR2 from the germline V gene are DFQATT and SNEGSKA (reference sequence). This CDR3 is built from 14 residues. V was cut by 5 bases and J by 3 bases, with 15 bases left in between.

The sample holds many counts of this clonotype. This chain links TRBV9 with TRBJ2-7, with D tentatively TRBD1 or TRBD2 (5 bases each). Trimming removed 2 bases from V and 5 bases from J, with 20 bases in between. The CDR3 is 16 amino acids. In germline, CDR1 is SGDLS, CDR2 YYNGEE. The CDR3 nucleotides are TGTGCCAGCAGCGTCGATACCGGGACCCTCGGGGACGAGCAGTACTTC. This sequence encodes CASSVDTGTLGDEQYF.

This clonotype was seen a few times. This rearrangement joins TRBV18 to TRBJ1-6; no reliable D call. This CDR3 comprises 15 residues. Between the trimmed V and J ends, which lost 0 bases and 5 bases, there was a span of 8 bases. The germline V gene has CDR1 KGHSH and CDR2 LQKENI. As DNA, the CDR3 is TGTGCCAGCTCACCACCGACGGGTAATAATTCACCCCTCCACTTT. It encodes CASSPPTGNNSPLHF.

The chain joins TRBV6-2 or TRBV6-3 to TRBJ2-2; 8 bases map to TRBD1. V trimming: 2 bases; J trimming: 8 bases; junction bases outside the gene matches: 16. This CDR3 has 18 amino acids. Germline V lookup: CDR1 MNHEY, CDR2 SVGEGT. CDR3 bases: TGTGCCAGCAGTTACGTGAGATCGCTTACAGGGGGACAGGGGGAGCTGTTTTTT. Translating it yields CASSYVRSLTGGQGELFF.

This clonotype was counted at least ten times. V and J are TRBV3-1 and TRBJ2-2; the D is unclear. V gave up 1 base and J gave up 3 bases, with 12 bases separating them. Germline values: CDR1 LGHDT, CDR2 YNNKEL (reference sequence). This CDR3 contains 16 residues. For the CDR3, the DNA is TGTGCCAGCAGCCAAGGTGGGCGGTTTTACACCGGGGAGCTGTTTTTT. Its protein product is CASSQGGRFYTGELFF.

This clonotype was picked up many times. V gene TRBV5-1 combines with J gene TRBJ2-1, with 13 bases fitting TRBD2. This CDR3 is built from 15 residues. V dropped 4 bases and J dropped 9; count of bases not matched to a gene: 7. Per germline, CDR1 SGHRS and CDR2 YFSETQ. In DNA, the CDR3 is TGCGCCAGCAGCCCTGGACTAGCGGGAGTTTTTGAGCAGTTCTTC. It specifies CASSPGLAGVFEQFF.

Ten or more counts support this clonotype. The DNA of the CDR3 is TGTGCCAGCAGTCGGCGGTCGAACACTGAAGCTTTCTTT. It is translated as CASSRRSNTEAFF. The J gene is TRBJ1-1, the V gene TRBV12-3 or TRBV12-4; no firm D call. The V gene lost 5 bases and the J gene lost 1 base, with 8 bases spanning the gap. CDR3 size: 13 residues.